This T cell receptor (beta chain) appears in the sequencing data of a study of neurological immune-mediated disorders. Whole-study findings and limits: None of the CDR3 amino acid sequences in expanded clones turned up in more than one subject, which points to private repertoires in all groups.

This CDR3 is built from 14 residues. V trimming: 4 bases; J trimming: 8 bases; junction bases outside the gene matches: 8. Germline V gene sequence: CDR1 SGHRS, CDR2 YFSETQ. TCRdb fed the 5' RACE reads into MiXCR, producing one record per CDR3 protein. The table shows tens of thousands of distinct CDR3 sequences, with around 17% occurring only once. Specified time point: technical triplicate 3. Each sorted-subset library came from 1 million CD4+ or CD8+ T cells. By its share, this clonotype is medium-sized. The antigen is unknown. This TCR was sampled from a female donor with HTLV-1-associated myelopathy (HAM/TSP). This sequence joins TRBV5-1 and TRBJ1-4; 7 bases fit TRBD1. Sequenced input: CD4+ T cells from blood. In DNA, the CDR3 is TGCGCCAGCAGCCCCGGGACAGAGGGGGAAAAACTGTTTTTT. Translation gives CASSPGTEGEKLFF.